This entry lists 18 T cell receptor beta chains sequenced from one sample in a study of cytomegalovirus exposure and HLA in healthy donors (dated by TCRdb to between 2016 and 2019). Libraries were made using the immunoSEQ multiplex PCR assay. For the multiplex PCR, a mixture combining 60 forward primers for TCR Vbeta segments and 13 reverse primers for TCR Jbeta segments was used. Not all clones reach the TCRdb copy of this immuneACCESS table, which keeps in-frame sequences only. Checked studies attribute under half of the gap to unresolved V genes and leave the rest unexplained. For this sample the table gives 130,000 to 150,000 clones, of which 78% were detected only once. Jointly, the top ten make up over 2.5% of the sample. Source material: PBMCs. These TCRs come from a male donor in good health and CMV-seronegative.

The V and J genes are TRBV7-9 and TRBJ1-2, with 11 nucleotides matching TRBD1. The CDR3 has 15 residues. With V trimmed by 3 bases and J by 6 bases, 6 bases remained unmatched. CDR1 is SEHNR and CDR2 is FQNEAQ in the germline V gene (reference sequence). The CDR3 DNA reads TGTGCCAGCAGCTTCGGGACAGGGGGAGTCAATGGCTACACCTTC. It encodes CASSFGTGGVNGYTF.

The chain links TRBV7-8 to TRBJ2-5; 9 bases match TRBD1. Germline values: CDR1 SGHVS, CDR2 FQNEAQ. The ends lost 1 base at V and 0 bases at J; junction bases unmatched: 3. The CDR3 runs 16 residues. The CDR3 here is CASSLETGGNQETQYF. Written as DNA, the CDR3 is TGTGCCAGCAGCTTAGAGACAGGGGGGAACCAAGAGACCCAGTACTTC.

V gene TRBV11-3 combines with J gene TRBJ2-7; possible D gene TRBD2, 7 bases. CDR1 and CDR2 from the germline V gene are SGHNT and YENEEA. The V gene lost 1 base and the J gene lost 12 bases, with 13 bases spanning the gap. The CDR3 length is 12 residues. Written as DNA, the CDR3 is TGTGCCAGCAGCTTAGGAGGGGGACTACCGTACTTC. Translating gives CASSLGGGLPYF.

The chain couples TRBV19 to TRBJ2-7; possibly TRBD2 for D (7 bases). The CDR3 covers 16 residues. The V and J ends lost 1 base and 3 bases respectively, with 16 bases between them. From germline, CDR1 is LNHDA and CDR2 SQIVND (reference sequence). The CDR3 DNA reads as TGTGCCAGTAGTATAGGCGGGGGCAGAAGATACTACGAGCAGTACTTC. Protein: CASSIGGGRRYYEQYF.

The J gene is TRBJ2-7, the V gene TRBV29-1; perhaps TRBD2 as D (5 bases). CDR3 length: 14 residues. From germline, CDR1 is SQVTM and CDR2 ANQGSEA. V was cut by 2 bases and J by 0 bases, with 11 bases left in between. Here the CDR3 DNA reads TGCAGCGTTGAAATCCCGGGGAGCTCCTACGAGCAGTACTTC. Translating it yields CSVEIPGSSYEQYF.

This clone was seen a handful of times. This sequence joins TRBV2 and TRBJ1-2, with D perhaps matching TRBD1 (6 bases). V was shortened by 5 bases and J by 6 bases, with 10 bases between the two germline ends. This CDR3 contains 12 residues. Germline V gene sequence: CDR1 SNHLY, CDR2 FYNNEI. The CDR3 is CASSHDRNGYTF. The CDR3 region has the DNA TGTGCCAGCAGTCACGACAGGAATGGCTACACCTTC.

This clone was observed a handful of times. The J gene is TRBJ1-3, the V gene TRBV20-1, with a weak D call TRBD2 (5 bases). The J call could be wrong; TRBJ2-2 is a better fit for the DNA end. Germline V gives CDR1 DFQATT, CDR2 SNEGSKA (reference sequence). This CDR3 contains 11 residues. The CDR3 region has the DNA TGCAGTGCCCGGGGTCCCGGGGAGCTGTTTTTT. It encodes CSARGPGELFF.

The chain employs TRBV29-1 and TRBJ2-5, with a tentative D call TRBD1 (6 bases). V was trimmed by 5 bases and J by 2 bases, leaving 12 bases between them. From germline, CDR1 is SQVTM and CDR2 ANQGSEA. This CDR3 contains 13 residues. The CDR3 loop reads CSVRGWGQETQYF. For the CDR3, the DNA is TGCAGCGTTAGGGGGTGGGGGCAAGAGACCCAGTACTTC. Based on the CDR3 plus reference TRBV29-1 and TRBJ2-5, the full variable domain is SAVISQKPSRDICQRGTSLTIQCQVDSQVTMMFWYRQQPGQSLTLIATANQGSEATYESGFVIDKFPISRPNLTFSTLTVSNMSPEDSSIYLCSVRGWGQETQYFGPGTRLLVL.

The chain carries TRBV30 and TRBJ1-5; D gene uncertain. Trimming removed 1 base from V and 5 bases from J, with 9 bases in between. The CDR3 totals 13 residues. CDR1 is GTSNPN, CDR2 SVGIG, per germline (reference sequence). CDR3 in amino acids: CAWSDQVDQPQHF. DNA of the CDR3: TGTGCCTGGAGTGATCAGGTTGATCAGCCCCAGCATTTT.

The chain couples TRBV19 to TRBJ2-3; TRBD2 matches 14 bases. This CDR3 comprises 17 residues. V was pared by 6 bases and J by 6 bases, with 11 bases of the junction left unmatched. From germline, CDR1 is LNHDA and CDR2 SQIVND (reference sequence). CDR3 nucleotides: TGTGCCAGTAGGACCGGGACTAGCGGGAGATCGTGGGATACGCAGTATTTT. As protein: CASRTGTSGRSWDTQYF.

This clone has just a few counts. This chain uses TRBV13 with TRBJ2-2; 7 nucleotides match TRBD1. The V and J ends lost 2 bases and 5 bases, in that order; junction bases with no gene match: 8. Germline values: CDR1 PRHDT, CDR2 FYEKMQ (reference sequence). This CDR3 comprises 16 residues. The CDR3 here is CASSLRGGGSTGELFF. The DNA for the CDR3 is TGTGCCAGCAGCTTAAGAGGGGGCGGTAGTACCGGGGAGCTGTTTTTT.

The rearrangement uses TRBV4-1 and TRBJ2-2; the match to TRBD1 covers 8 bases. The V gene's germline CDR1 is MGHRA and CDR2 YSYEKL. The CDR3 contains 15 residues. J gave up 7 bases and V 1 base, and 5 bases lay outside the gene matches. CDR3 region: CASSQGQGAGGELFF. In nucleotides, the CDR3 is TGCGCCAGCAGCCAAGGGCAGGGGGCGGGCGGGGAGCTGTTTTTT.

The chain recombines TRBV30 with TRBJ1-1, with a tentative D call TRBD1 (5 bases). The germline gives CDR1 GTSNPN, CDR2 SVGIG (reference sequence). V lost 4 bases, J lost 2 bases, and 11 bases lay in between. The CDR3 covers 13 residues. CDR3 nucleotides: TGTGCCTGGACAATACAGGTAAACACTGAAGCTTTCTTT. Protein: CAWTIQVNTEAFF.

In its sample, this clone was seen once. The chain joins TRBV4-3 to TRBJ1-2; tentatively, D is TRBD1 (6 bases). V was shortened by 3 bases and J by 0 bases, with 14 bases between the two germline ends. The CDR3 runs to 16 residues. Germline assignment: CDR1 LGHNA and CDR2 YSLEER. CDR3 nucleotides: TGCGCCAGCAGCCAGGGGGCTGATATAGCTAACTATGGCTACACCTTC. It codes for CASSQGADIANYGYTF.

This sequence joins TRBV29-1 and TRBJ1-2, with TRBD1 matching 7 bases. Germline CDR1 reads SQVTM; CDR2 reads ANQGSEA. With V trimmed by 8 bases and J by 4 bases, 7 bases remained unmatched. CDR3 size: 12 residues. This CDR3 is CSSWTGVYGYTF. Here the CDR3 DNA reads TGCAGCAGCTGGACAGGAGTCTATGGCTACACCTTC.

The chain has TRBV7-9 and TRBJ2-1; 16 nucleotides align to TRBD2. The CDR3 has 19 residues. With 7 bases clipped from V and 7 bases from J, the junction kept 16 bases outside the gene matches. Germline assignment: CDR1 SEHNR and CDR2 FQNEAQ (reference sequence). CDR3 in DNA: TGTGCCAGCACTGGGACTAGCGGGAGGGAACCTCCCGTGGGTAATGAGCAGTTCTTC. This sequence encodes CASTGTSGREPPVGNEQFF.

The chain has TRBV6-1 and TRBJ1-2; 7 positions agree with TRBD1. V shed 6 bases, J shed 2 bases, and the junction held 3 bases outside the gene matches. The CDR3 has 13 amino acids. From germline, CDR1 is MNHNS and CDR2 SASEGT. The CDR3 bases are TGTGCCAGCAGGGACAGGATAAACTATGGCTACACCTTC. Residues: CASRDRINYGYTF.

This clone appeared once. The chain combines TRBV6-5 with TRBJ1-2, with D possibly TRBD1 on 6 matching bases. The CDR3 covers 15 residues. Germline assignment: CDR1 MNHEY and CDR2 SVGAGI. Between the trimmed V and J ends, which lost 4 bases and 8 bases, there was a span of 20 bases. This CDR3 is CASSSPYRVVDGYTF. CDR3 DNA sequence: TGTGCCAGCAGTTCCCCGTACAGGGTCGTCGACGGCTACACCTTC.